This TCR beta chain derives from a study of cytotoxic CD8 clonotypes in ibrutinib-treated CLL (dated by TCRdb to 2020 to 2022). At the level of the whole study: The cohort had 11 relapsed/refractory and around 14 treatment-naive patients; some 17 were IGHV unmutated. Responses were partial in roughly 25 patients and complete in 2; after median about 68 months follow-up, about 14 stayed in remission and some twelve progressed. The response samples were drawn at a median of around eleven months into treatment, with a range of roughly 6 to 36 months. An average of about 250,000 productive templates and 80,000 to 95,000 productive rearrangements was obtained per sample. Of the approximately 86 people in the trial, some 28 had longitudinal samples available. Cryopreserved peripheral blood mononuclear cells were obtained prior to treatment, at the time of response, and at either disease progression or sustained remission. Every remission and progressive disease sample was obtained while ibrutinib was still being received by the patients. Study-level results and caveats: Sampling times were not matched between patients in sustained remission and patients whose disease was progressing, and lymph node repertoires were not examined. Public clonotypes were rare and either contracted or stayed stable during treatment, and the rise in clonality at ibrutinib response reflected the expansion of private clonotypes. At baseline, clonality was higher than in age-matched healthy donors and showed a strong correlation with circulating CD8+ T-cell counts. Clonality rose at ibrutinib response, remained stable during sustained remission, and dropped back toward baseline at progression.

Each clonotype received, on average, around 10x coverage in deep resolution sequencing performed on a MiSeq, where the target depth lay between 1 in 1 million and 1 in 200,000 T cells. The immunoSEQ hsTCRB Kit was used to generate TCR beta libraries. The original methods were these. Data were analyzed with ImmunoSEQ Data Assistant and ImmunoSEQ Analyzer, with V, D and J genes assigned per IMGT definitions. Clonality was computed as one minus normalized Shannon entropy of productive rearrangement frequencies, ranging from 0 to 1. Only overrepresented clonotypes making up at least 0.05% of each patient's repertoire were included in the public clonotype analysis. Roughly 12 age-matched healthy donor repertoires from immuneACCESS were used as controls for clonality. Here the immuneACCESS table is served through TCRdb, limited to in-frame sequences with V and J called. Missing clones are a known gap in these copies; in checked studies unresolved V genes cover under half, and the rest lacks a known reason. V and J calls and clone size are as listed in that table; D and trimming were resolved from the DNA. A total of more than 200,000 clones appear in this sample, roughly 77% of them only once. 5.9% of the sample goes to the ten largest clones.

Taken with the paper, the label for time point translates to: eleven to twelve months on ibrutinib. For TCR beta library preparation, approximately 2 micrograms of genomic DNA was extracted from cryopreserved PBMCs. Longitudinal blood samples from CLL patients on ibrutinib monotherapy were analyzed using high-throughput TCR beta sequencing. The patients took part in an open-label, single-center phase 2 trial of ibrutinib monotherapy. Comment on this clone: Its antigen is not yet known. Qualities for individual bases were not recorded, and no much larger clone is one base off.

Trimming costs V 8 bases and J 3 bases, and their ends lie 23 bases apart. Counted from cysteine to phenylalanine, this CDR3 has 16 amino acids. CDR3 DNA only is kept here, 48 bases in frame from base 1. CDR1 WSHSY and CDR2 SAAADI are derived from the germline V gene. Recombination joined TRBV10-2 with TRBJ2-7; a weak D assignment points to TRBD2 (5 bases agree). This material consisted of PBMCs, taken after 12 months of ibrutinib treatment. The TCR was taken from a human donor with chronic lymphocytic leukemia. The CDR3 protein is CASLPDYALSFYEQYF. The nucleotide sequence reads TGCGCCAGCCTGCCTGACTACGCCTTATCTTTCTACGAGCAGTACTTC.